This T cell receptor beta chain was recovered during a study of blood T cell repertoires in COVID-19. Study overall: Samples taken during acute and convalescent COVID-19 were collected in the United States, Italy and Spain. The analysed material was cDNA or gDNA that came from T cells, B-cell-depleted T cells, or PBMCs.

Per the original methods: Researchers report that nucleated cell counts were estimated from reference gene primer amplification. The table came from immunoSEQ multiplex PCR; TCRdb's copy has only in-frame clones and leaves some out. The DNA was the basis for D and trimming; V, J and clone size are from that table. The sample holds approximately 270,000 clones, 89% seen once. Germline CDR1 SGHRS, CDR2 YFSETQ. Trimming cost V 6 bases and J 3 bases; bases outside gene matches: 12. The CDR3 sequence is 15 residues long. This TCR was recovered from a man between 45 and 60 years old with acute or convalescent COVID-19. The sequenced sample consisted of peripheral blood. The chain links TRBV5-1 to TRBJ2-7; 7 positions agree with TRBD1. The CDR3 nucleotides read TGCGCCAGCACCCTATCCGGGACAGCCAGCTACGAGCAGTACTTC. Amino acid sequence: CASTLSGTASYEQYF.